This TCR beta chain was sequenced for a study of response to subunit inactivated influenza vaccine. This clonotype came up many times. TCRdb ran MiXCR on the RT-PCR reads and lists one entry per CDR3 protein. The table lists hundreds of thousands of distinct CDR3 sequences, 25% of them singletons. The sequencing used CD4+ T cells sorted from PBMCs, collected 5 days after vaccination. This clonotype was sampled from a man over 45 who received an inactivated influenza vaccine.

CDR3 DNA: TGTGCCAGCAGCCGAGTAGCTCGGGAGACCCAGTACTTC. It codes for CASSRVARETQYF. V gene TRBV7-2 combines with J gene TRBJ2-5; D gene uncertain. This CDR3 is built from 13 residues. The V and J ends lost 5 bases and 5 bases respectively, with 12 bases between them. Germline lookup yields CDR1 SGHTA and CDR2 FQGNSA.